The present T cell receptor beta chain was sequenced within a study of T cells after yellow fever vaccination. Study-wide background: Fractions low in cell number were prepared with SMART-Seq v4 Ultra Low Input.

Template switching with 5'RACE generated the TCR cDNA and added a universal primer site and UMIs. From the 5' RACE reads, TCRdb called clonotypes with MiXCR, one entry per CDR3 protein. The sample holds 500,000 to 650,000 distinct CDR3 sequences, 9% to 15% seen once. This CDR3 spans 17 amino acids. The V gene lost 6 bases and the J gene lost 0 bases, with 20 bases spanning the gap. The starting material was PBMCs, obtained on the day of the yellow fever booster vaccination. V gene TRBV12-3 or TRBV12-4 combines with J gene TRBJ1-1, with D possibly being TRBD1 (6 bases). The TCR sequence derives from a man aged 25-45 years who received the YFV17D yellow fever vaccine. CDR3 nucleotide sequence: TGTGCCAGCAGCACAAAAGGGGGACCGGGAATGAACACTGAAGCTTTCTTT. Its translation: CASSTKGGPGMNTEAFF.